This T cell receptor beta chain was sequenced during a study of shared clonotypes between healthy human individuals. Details on this clone: Its antigen remains unidentified. This same CDR3 is encoded by further DNA sequences in the sample.

The data were produced by immunoSEQ multiplex PCR, yet TCRdb's version contains in-frame clones alone and is incomplete. The table records some 2.3 million clones, 85% to 95% of them present only once. Study-wide points: The low donor count limited represented genetic and exposure-history diversity.

Trimming removed 0 bases from V and 5 bases from J, with 9 bases in between. The CDR3 sequence is 14 residues long. The germline gives CDR1 SGDLS, CDR2 YYNGEE. The source of this sequence is a man in his late teens or twenties in good health. Some clones in this sample may be carry-over from other donors' samples. The V gene is TRBV9, the J gene TRBJ2-1; D is possibly TRBD1 (6 bases). Sequenced material: naive CD4+ T cells from PBMCs. Subset here: CD45RA+ positively selected. The CDR3 nucleotides read TGTGCCAGCAGCGTAGGTCAGGGGAACAATGAGCAGTTCTTC. Its protein is CASSVGQGNNEQFF.